This is a list of T cell receptor beta chains from one sample in a study of somatic mutations in cytotoxic T cells in rheumatoid arthritis. This table comes from immunoSEQ multiplex PCR, and its TCRdb copy is limited to in-frame clones, with some not included. This table holds around 23,000 clones, roughly 74% found once. Sequencing was done on a sample of CD8+ T cells sorted from blood. These TCRs come from a woman between 18 and 29 years old in good health. Both conserved end residues are part of each CDR3. D genes are given only for firm matches. Size tells how often a clone was seen (once, few, many) or the class of an expanded clone, and some rows leave it out.

>TRBJ2-7|.|.|TRBV27
TGTGCCAGCAGTTCCCGGGAGATATCCTACGAGCAGTACTTC
CASSSREISYEQYF
>TRBJ2-1|.|.|TRBV10-3
TGTGCCATCAGTGAAGGGGAACTTACGGGTGAGCAGTTCTTC
CAISEGELTGEQFF
>TRBJ1-1|.|TRBD1|TRBV7-9
TGTGCCAGCAGCTTAGCTACAGGGGGCGCGGATGAAGCTTTCTTT
CASSLATGGADEAFF
>TRBJ2-2|.|.|TRBV4-1
TGCGCCAGCAGCCAAGAGGCTCTCCTGCACACCGGGGAGCTGTTTTTT
CASSQEALLHTGELFF
>TRBJ2-3|.|.|TRBV9
TGTGCCAGCAGCGTGGACTTGTCCACAGATACGCAGTATTTT
CASSVDLSTDTQYF
>TRBJ1-5|few|.|TRBV28
TGTGCCAGCAGTCACGGGACGGATAATCAGCCCCAGCATTTT
CASSHGTDNQPQHF
>TRBJ1-2|.|TRBD1|TRBV4-1
TGCGCCAGCAGCCAAGACGACAGGGGGCCCGACTATGGCTACACCTTC
CASSQDDRGPDYGYTF
>TRBJ2-3|.|.|TRBV18
TGTGCCAGCTCACCTTCAAGCACAGATACGCAGTATTTT
CASSPSSTDTQYF
>TRBJ1-1|.|.|TRBV7-9
TGTGCCAGCAGCTCGACCTCCGGGGGAACTGAAGCTTTCTTT
CASSSTSGGTEAFF
>TRBJ1-4|.|.|TRBV6-5
TGTGCCAGCAGTTACTCCCCCAACAGTAATGAAAAACTGTTTTTT
CASSYSPNSNEKLFF
>TRBJ2-1|.|TRBD2|TRBV6-6
TGTGCCAGCATCCCGACGGGGGGGTACAATGAGCAGTTCTTC
CASIPTGGYNEQFF
>TRBJ2-2|.|.|TRBV6-6
TGTGCCAGCAGTTTCAAATCGGGGCCAGCCACCGGGGAGCTGTTTTTT
CASSFKSGPATGELFF
>TRBJ2-4|.|TRBD1|TRBV2
TGTGCCAGCAGTGAAAGCCCGGGACAGGGAAGTAACATTCAGTACTTC
CASSESPGQGSNIQYF
>TRBJ2-1|.|.|TRBV5-6
TGTGCCAGCAGCTTGGCAGGGGGGAATGAGCAGTTCTTC
CASSLAGGNEQFF
>TRBJ1-2|once|TRBD1|TRBV30
TGTGCCTGGGATGGGACAGGGGAGGCCTATGGCTACACCTTC
CAWDGTGEAYGYTF
>TRBJ2-7|once|TRBD2|TRBV27
TGTGCCAGCACCCCCGCGAAGCGGGATACCTCCTACGAGCAGTACTTC
CASTPAKRDTSYEQYF